This TCR beta chain was found in a study of beta chain features in type 1 diabetes. Whole-study results and caveats: Any HLA-type effect on TCRB rearrangement remained unresolved here. Type 1 diabetes patients showed a moderate but significant shortening of TCRB CDR3s in all four CD4+ subsets. The VDJ junctions of type 1 diabetes patients carried fewer insertions and more deletions.

Purity above 95% was achieved in all sorted populations. Of the isolated RNA, all was reverse transcribed, and so the sequenced material was expressed TCRB transcripts. The data were produced by immunoSEQ multiplex PCR, yet TCRdb's version contains in-frame clones alone and is incomplete. The sample shows around 430,000 clones, 30% of them seen only once. Germline trimming cut 0 bases from V and 8 bases from J; bases unmatched to any gene: 11. The CDR3 is made up of 17 amino acids. CDR1 SGHDN and CDR2 FVKESK come from the germline V gene. Comments on this clone: Antigen unknown.

The specimen was naive CD4+ T cells from blood. The chain employs TRBV14 and TRBJ2-1; 9 nucleotides match TRBD2. The sequence came from a man between 18 and 29 years old in good health. CDR3 in DNA: TGTGCCAGCAGCCAAGAACTAGCGGGTCCAAGGGGGGATGAGCAGTTCTTC. It translates to CASSQELAGPRGDEQFF.